Only a few counts were recorded for the clone carrying this T cell receptor beta chain. Sequencing used immunoSEQ multiplex PCR; TCRdb keeps in-frame clones, though not all of them. The sample carries around 130,000 clones, around 80% recorded once. The source of the sample is a study of blood T cell repertoires in COVID-19. Whole-study context: Sample material is recorded as cDNA or gDNA derived from T cells, B-cell-depleted T cells, or PBMCs.

The sample consisted of PBMCs or T cells enriched from blood (not recorded which). The TCR sequence derives from a man aged 40-50 years with acute COVID-19.

In nucleotides, the CDR3 is TGTGCCAGCAGTTTCCCCTTGGGGCAGTCCCCCACCTACGAGCAGTACTTC. Its protein product is CASSFPLGQSPTYEQYF. This chain connects TRBV28 to TRBJ2-7, with D tentatively TRBD1 (5 bases). Germline loops: CDR1 MDHEN, CDR2 SYDVKM. This CDR3 has 17 residues. Between the trimmed V and J ends, which lost 3 bases and 2 bases, there was a span of 20 bases.